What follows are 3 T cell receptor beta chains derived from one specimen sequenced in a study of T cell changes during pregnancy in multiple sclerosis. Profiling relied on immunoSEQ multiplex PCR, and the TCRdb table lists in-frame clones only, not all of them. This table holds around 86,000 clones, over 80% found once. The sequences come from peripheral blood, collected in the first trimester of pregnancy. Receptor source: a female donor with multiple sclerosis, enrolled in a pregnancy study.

CDR3 sequence: CASSPPPELRNTIYF. Here the CDR3 DNA reads TGTGCCAGCTCACCACCTCCGGAGTTAAGAAACACCATATATTTT. The V and J genes are TRBV18 and TRBJ1-3; D gene uncertain. CDR1 is KGHSH and CDR2 is LQKENI in the germline V gene. V gave up 0 bases and J gave up 5 bases, with 11 bases separating them. This CDR3 spans 15 amino acids.

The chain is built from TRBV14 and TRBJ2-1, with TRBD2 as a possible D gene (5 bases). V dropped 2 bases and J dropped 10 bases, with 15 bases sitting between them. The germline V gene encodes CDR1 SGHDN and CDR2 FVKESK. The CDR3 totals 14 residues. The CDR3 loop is CASSQTSLAYEQFF. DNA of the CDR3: TGTGCCAGCAGCCAAACCTCGCTAGCCTACGAGCAGTTCTTC.

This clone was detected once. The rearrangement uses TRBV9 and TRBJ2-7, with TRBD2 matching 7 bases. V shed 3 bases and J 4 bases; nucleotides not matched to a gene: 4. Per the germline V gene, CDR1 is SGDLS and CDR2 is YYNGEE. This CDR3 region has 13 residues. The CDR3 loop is CASSGPGGYEQYF. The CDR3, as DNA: TGTGCCAGCAGCGGTCCGGGGGGTTACGAGCAGTACTTC.